The 6 T cell receptor beta chains presented below share a single source sample, sequenced in a study of shared clonotypes between healthy human individuals. Measured with immunoSEQ multiplex PCR; TCRdb has only the in-frame clones, and not every one. The sample lists a few million clones, 90% to 95% occurring once. Material: naive CD4+ T cells sorted from blood. The subset here: CD45RA+ positively selected. Receptors originate from a man between 18 and 35 years old in good health.

The J gene is TRBJ1-4, the V gene TRBV10-3; 10 bases are shared with TRBD1. Germline V gene data show CDR1 as ENHRY and CDR2 as SYGVKD. Trimming removed 4 bases from V and 2 bases from J; junction bases left unmatched: 4. The CDR3 length is 16 residues. The CDR3 loop reads CAISGGTGATNEKLFF. Here the CDR3 DNA reads TGTGCCATCAGTGGCGGGACAGGGGCTACTAATGAAAAACTGTTTTTT.

The chain has TRBV18 and TRBJ2-7; D is perhaps TRBD1 or TRBD2 (5 bases each). The CDR3 totals 15 residues. CDR1 and CDR2 (germline): KGHSH, LQKENI. V was clipped by 0 bases and J by 0 bases, with 9 bases between them. CDR3 region: CASSPPRGDSYEQYF. The CDR3 nucleotides are TGTGCCAGCTCACCACCGAGGGGAGACTCCTACGAGCAGTACTTC.

The chain couples TRBV28 to TRBJ1-2, with D perhaps TRBD1 (5 bases). CDR1 is MDHEN and CDR2 is SYDVKM in the germline V gene. The CDR3 is 16 residues long. The V gene lost 2 bases and the J gene lost 5 bases, with 18 bases spanning the gap. Here the CDR3 DNA reads TGTGCCAGCAGTTTAATTGGGCAGGGAGGTGGGTATGGCTACACCTTC. Translating it yields CASSLIGQGGGYGYTF.

This clone came up once. The rearrangement uses TRBV27 and TRBJ1-2; D call uncertain. The V gene lost 2 bases and the J gene lost 4 bases, with 17 bases spanning the gap. Germline assignment: CDR1 MNHEY and CDR2 SMNVEV (reference sequence). The CDR3 extends over 16 amino acids. CDR3 loop: CASSLSGRQSSYGYTF. In DNA form, the CDR3 reads TGTGCCAGCAGTTTAAGCGGTCGGCAGTCAAGCTATGGCTACACCTTC.

This chain links TRBV10-3 with TRBJ1-1; perhaps TRBD1 as D (5 bases). This CDR3 is 13 amino acids long. V was pared by 6 bases and J by 6 bases, with 14 bases between. CDR1 is ENHRY, CDR2 SYGVKD, per germline. Written as DNA, the CDR3 is TGTGCCATCAGAACTCCAGGGATACCTGAAGCTTTCTTT. Protein product: CAIRTPGIPEAFF.

About this clone: The same CDR3 also results from other DNA sequences found in this sample. The chain uses TRBV19 and TRBJ1-5; a possible D gene is TRBD1 (5 bases). Germline V gene sequence: CDR1 LNHDA, CDR2 SQIVND (reference sequence). The V end was cut by 3 bases, the J end by 2 bases, with 11 bases between. The CDR3 is 15 amino acids. CDR3 amino acids: CASSMGQGGNQPQHF. CDR3 bases: TGTGCCAGTAGTATGGGCCAGGGAGGCAATCAGCCCCAGCATTTT.